These 6 T cell receptor beta chains originate from one sample sequenced in a study of blood T cell repertoires in COVID-19. The table came from immunoSEQ multiplex PCR; TCRdb's copy has only in-frame clones and leaves some out. The sample comprises around 190,000 clones, 65% to 90% of which are singletons, and approximately 13% rests with the top ten. Sequenced input: peripheral blood. Receptors originate from a human donor in a cohort sampled during active COVID-19.

The V call is TRBV4-1, the J call TRBJ1-1, with TRBD1 matching 8 bases. Germline V gene sequence: CDR1 MGHRA, CDR2 YSYEKL. J was trimmed by 4 bases and V by 1 base; bases with no gene match: 14. This CDR3 spans 18 amino acids. Written as DNA, the CDR3 is TGCGCCAGCAGCCAAGGTGGGGCAGGGGGCGGGCGGCGCACTGAAGCTTTCTTT. Its translation: CASSQGGAGGGRRTEAFF.

This sequence joins TRBV5-1 and TRBJ2-7, with 9 bases matching TRBD1. With 2 bases clipped from V and 7 bases from J, the junction kept 7 bases outside the gene matches. This CDR3 has 14 residues. CDR1 is SGHRS, CDR2 YFSETQ, per germline. CDR3 coding DNA: TGCGCCAGCAGCTTCGACTACAGGGGGCTGGAGCAGTACTTC. Amino acids: CASSFDYRGLEQYF.

This clone was seen many times. This chain links TRBV2 with TRBJ1-1; D gene ambiguous. Germline values: CDR1 SNHLY, CDR2 FYNNEI. Trimming cost V 2 bases and J 7 bases, with 8 bases left between them. The CDR3 is made up of 12 amino acids. CDR3 loop: CASSERAGEAFF. CDR3 in DNA: TGTGCCAGCAGTGAAAGGGCGGGTGAAGCTTTCTTT.

In the case of this clone: The same CDR3 is also encoded by other DNA sequences in this sample. The chain couples TRBV18 to TRBJ2-7; D remains ambiguous. This CDR3 comprises 14 residues. The ends were cut back, 2 bases at V and 0 bases at J, with 8 bases in the middle. In germline, CDR1 is KGHSH, CDR2 LQKENI. CDR3 in DNA: TGTGCCAGCTCACCATTAGACAACTCCTACGAGCAGTACTTC. Translating it yields CASSPLDNSYEQYF.

The rearrangement links TRBV10-2 to TRBJ2-7, with TRBD2 matching 8 bases. Per the germline V gene, CDR1 is WSHSY and CDR2 is SAAADI. J was trimmed by 3 bases and V by 0 bases; bases with no gene match: 4. This CDR3 comprises 15 residues. Here the CDR3 reads CASSESTGLGYEQYF. CDR3 DNA sequence: TGCGCCAGCAGTGAGTCGACGGGACTAGGCTACGAGCAGTACTTC.

V gene TRBV27 combines with J gene TRBJ2-3; D is perhaps TRBD1 (5 bases). V shed 3 bases and J shed 4 bases, with 23 bases lying between them. This CDR3 is 18 amino acids long. Germline V gene sequence: CDR1 MNHEY, CDR2 SMNVEV (reference sequence). This chain's CDR3 is CASSFPTQTGLLADTQYF. CDR3 nucleotides: TGTGCCAGCAGTTTCCCGACGCAAACAGGCCTCCTCGCAGATACGCAGTATTTT.